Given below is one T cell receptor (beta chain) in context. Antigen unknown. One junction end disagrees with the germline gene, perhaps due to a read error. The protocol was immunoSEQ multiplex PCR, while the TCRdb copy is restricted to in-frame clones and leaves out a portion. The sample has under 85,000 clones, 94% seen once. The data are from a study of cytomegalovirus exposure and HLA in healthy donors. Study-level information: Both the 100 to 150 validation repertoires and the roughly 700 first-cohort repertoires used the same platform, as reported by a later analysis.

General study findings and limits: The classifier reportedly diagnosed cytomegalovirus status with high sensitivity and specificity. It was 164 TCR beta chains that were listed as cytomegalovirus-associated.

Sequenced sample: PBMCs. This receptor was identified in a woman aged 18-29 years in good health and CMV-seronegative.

The CDR3, as DNA: TGTGCTAGCAGCTTAGCTTTGGACACTTACAATGAGCAGTTCTTC. Amino acids: CASSLALDTYNEQFF. The rearrangement links TRBV7-7 to TRBJ2-1; D is possibly TRBD1 (5 bases). This CDR3 spans 15 amino acids. Germline CDR1 SSHAT, CDR2 FNYEAQ (reference sequence).